These 19 T cell receptor beta chains were sequenced from one sample in a study of spatial heterogeneity in lung cancer. TCRdb analysed the 5' RACE reads with MiXCR anew, one entry per CDR3 protein. The repertoire consists of about 36,000 distinct CDR3 sequences, with 4% to 6% occurring once and the leading ten covering around 30%. The time point denotes: sample taken at primary tumor resection. Tumor, nontumor lung or frozen PBMC supplied whole RNA that was sequenced unsorted. The material sequenced was PBMCs, taken at surgery. The receptors stem from a female donor with early-stage non-small cell lung cancer.

This clonotype was counted ten times or more. The gene calls are TRBV7-9 and TRBJ2-3, with unresolved D. Trimming pared 2 bases from V and 2 bases from J, leaving 11 bases between. This CDR3 is built from 15 residues. Germline V gene data show CDR1 as SEHNR and CDR2 as FQNEAQ (reference sequence). CDR3 sequence (DNA): TGTGCCAGCAGCTTATTAGCCTCTAACACAGATACGCAGTATTTT. The encoded protein is CASSLLASNTDTQYF.

The chain employs TRBV24-1 and TRBJ2-2; D is uncertain. The CDR3 consists of 13 residues. Germline V gene lookup returns CDR1 KGHDR and CDR2 SFDVKD. V was trimmed by 9 bases and J by 2 bases, leaving 9 bases between them. The CDR3 sequence is CATSDGNTGELFF. CDR3 nucleotide sequence: TGTGCCACCTCTGATGGAAACACCGGGGAGCTGTTTTTT.

For the CDR3, the DNA is TGTGCCAGCAGCCCCCTGGGCTACAGCACAGATACGCAGTATTTT. The encoded protein is CASSPLGYSTDTQYF. The rearrangement links TRBV11-2 to TRBJ2-3; no clear D gene. The germline V gene encodes CDR1 SGHAT and CDR2 FQNNGV. The V and J ends lost 5 bases and 0 bases respectively, with 12 bases between them. The length of the CDR3 is 15 residues.

This clonotype was counted at least ten times. The J gene is TRBJ2-1, the V gene TRBV7-8; maybe TRBD2 (5 bases). CDR1 and CDR2 (germline): SGHVS, FQNEAQ. V lost 5 bases to trimming and J lost 6 bases, with 14 bases between them. This CDR3 spans 14 amino acids. The CDR3 DNA reads as TGTGCCAGCAGCCCTGGGAGCCAGTCCAATGAGCAGTTCTTC. Protein product: CASSPGSQSNEQFF.

Ten or more counts support this clonotype. The rearrangement joins TRBV4-1 to TRBJ2-3; TRBD2 matches at 11 bases. V was clipped by 2 bases and J by 8 bases; unmatched bases: 9. CDR3 length equals 16 residues. Germline V gives CDR1 MGHRA, CDR2 YSYEKL. The CDR3 region has the DNA TGCGCCAGCAGCCAACCGGGACTAGCGGTGGTTAGTACGCAGTATTTT. Amino acids: CASSQPGLAVVSTQYF.

There are many counts of this clonotype. This sequence joins TRBV28 and TRBJ2-3, with D perhaps TRBD1 or TRBD2 (5 bases each). The CDR3 has 15 residues. Trimming took 6 bases from V and 6 from J, leaving 19 bases between them. CDR1 is MDHEN and CDR2 is SYDVKM in the germline V gene. The CDR3: CASSSHPRGPDTQYF. CDR3 in DNA: TGTGCCAGCAGCTCCCACCCCCGGGGACCGGATACGCAGTATTTT. The variable domain in full, completed from reference TRBV28 and TRBJ2-3, reads DVKVTQSSRYLVKRTGEKVFLECVQDMDHENMFWYRQDPGLGLRLIYFSYDVKMKEKGDIPEGYSVSREKKERFSLILESASTNQTSMYLCASSSHPRGPDTQYFGPGTRLTVL.

In this sample, this clonotype turned up many times. The chain has TRBV7-3 and TRBJ2-1, with TRBD2 identical over 12 bases. Germline assignment: CDR1 SGHTA and CDR2 FQGTGA. Losses at the gene ends were 4 bases for V and 4 bases for J; bases not matched to a gene: 2. CDR3 length: 15 amino acids. CDR3 region: CASSSSGGVYNEQFF. The DNA for the CDR3 is TGTGCCAGCAGCTCTAGCGGGGGGGTGTACAATGAGCAGTTCTTC.

This clonotype appeared many times. The chain couples TRBV20-1 to TRBJ2-7; D possibly matches TRBD1 or TRBD2 (5 bases each). Germline assignment: CDR1 DFQATT and CDR2 SNEGSKA (reference sequence). The V end was cut by 2 bases, the J end by 3 bases, with 11 bases between. The CDR3 runs to 13 residues. CDR3: CSARRGPSYEQYF. CDR3 DNA: TGCAGTGCTAGAAGGGGACCCAGCTACGAGCAGTACTTC.

Many counts were recorded for this clonotype. The rearrangement links TRBV5-1 to TRBJ2-3; either TRBD1 or TRBD2 may supply D (5 bases each). V lost 4 bases, J lost 5 bases, and 14 bases lay in between. CDR1 and CDR2 from the germline V gene are SGHRS and YFSETQ. CDR3 length: 14 amino acids. The CDR3 loop is CASSSRGLGDTQYF. The CDR3, as DNA: TGCGCCAGCAGCAGCCGGGGCCTGGGAGATACGCAGTATTTT.

This clonotype was observed at least ten times. The V call is TRBV7-8, the J call TRBJ2-5; 9 bases align to TRBD1. The CDR3 sequence is 20 residues long. Germline trimming cut 2 bases from V and 5 bases from J; bases unmatched to any gene: 21. Per the germline V gene, CDR1 is SGHVS and CDR2 is FQNEAQ. CDR3 sequence: CASSLLKMGQGEGNGETQYF. Written as DNA, the CDR3 is TGTGCCAGCAGCTTACTCAAAATGGGACAGGGCGAGGGGAATGGTGAGACCCAGTACTTC.

This clonotype was seen repeatedly, ten times or more. The J gene is TRBJ2-5, the V gene TRBV20-1; D gene uncertain. The V and J ends lost 3 bases and 4 bases respectively, with 6 bases between them. The CDR3 length is 11 residues. CDR1 is DFQATT, CDR2 SNEGSKA, per germline (reference sequence). For the CDR3, the DNA is TGCAGTGCTAGTACTGCAGAGACCCAGTACTTC. This encodes CSASTAETQYF.

At least ten counts were recorded for this clonotype. The rearrangement uses TRBV2 and TRBJ1-5; D might be TRBD1 (5 bases). Between the trimmed V and J ends, which lost 5 bases and 7 bases, there was a span of 15 bases. The CDR3 covers 14 residues. CDR1 is SNHLY and CDR2 is FYNNEI in the germline V gene. The CDR3 is CASSLGRVEQPQHF. The CDR3 nucleotides read TGTGCCAGCAGTCTTGGCAGGGTGGAACAGCCCCAGCATTTT.

This clonotype was found many times. The rearrangement uses TRBV11-2 and TRBJ2-3; D perhaps matches TRBD1 (6 bases). This CDR3 is built from 14 residues. Germline values: CDR1 SGHAT, CDR2 FQNNGV. Trimming removed 4 bases from V and 4 bases from J, with 12 bases in between. Written as DNA, the CDR3 is TGTGCCAGCAGCTCCCTGACAGGACCAGATACGCAGTATTTT. It translates to CASSSLTGPDTQYF.

This clonotype was observed a few times. This sequence joins TRBV5-1 and TRBJ2-1; tentative D call: TRBD1 (6 bases). CDR1 SGHRS and CDR2 YFSETQ come from the germline V gene. This CDR3 has 13 amino acids. Between the trimmed V and J ends, which lost 2 bases and 5 bases, there was a span of 8 bases. CDR3 nucleotide sequence: TGCGCCAGCAGCTTCGGACAGAACAATGAGCAGTTCTTC. Translated, it gives CASSFGQNNEQFF.

Concerning this clonotype itself: A read error may explain this, as a much larger clone is one base away. This rearrangement joins TRBV4-3 to TRBJ1-5; D call uncertain. The CDR3 totals 14 residues. Trimming cost V 0 bases and J 5 bases, with 8 bases left between them. CDR1 and CDR2 (germline): LGHNA, YSLEER. The CDR3 coding sequence is TGCGCCAGCAGCCAAGATGTGTCGGATCAGCCCCAGCATTTT. It translates to CASSQDVSDQPQHF.

This clonotype was seen many times. The rearrangement joins TRBV20-1 to TRBJ2-7; 12 bases align to TRBD2. The CDR3 has 17 amino acids. Germline CDR1 reads DFQATT; CDR2 reads SNEGSKA (reference sequence). V was pared by 4 bases and J by 0 bases, with 10 bases of the junction left unmatched. The CDR3 region is CSANGIGLAGSSYEQYF. The CDR3, as DNA: TGCAGTGCTAACGGAATTGGACTAGCGGGGAGCTCCTACGAGCAGTACTTC.

The sample holds many counts of this clonotype. V is TRBV20-1 and J is TRBJ2-7; D is undetermined. The germline CDR1 and CDR2 sequences are DFQATT and SNEGSKA (reference sequence). This CDR3 has 13 amino acids. Trimming removed 1 base from V and 3 bases from J, with 10 bases in between. The chain's CDR3 is CSARVGSLYEQYF. In DNA form, the CDR3 reads TGCAGTGCTAGAGTCGGCAGTCTCTACGAGCAGTACTTC.

This clonotype was detected a few times. The rearrangement links TRBV4-3 to TRBJ2-6, with D perhaps TRBD1 (6 bases). CDR3 size: 14 residues. Germline CDR1 and CDR2: LGHNA and YSLEER. The V end lost 6 bases, the J end lost 1 base, and 7 bases lay between the germline ends. The CDR3 nucleotides read TGCGCCAGCAGGACAGGTTCTGGGGCCAACGTCCTGACTTTC. Translation: CASRTGSGANVLTF.

The table lists this clonotype with many counts. The chain couples TRBV2 to TRBJ2-7; D is ambiguous. Germline assignment: CDR1 SNHLY and CDR2 FYNNEI. The germline V and J ends were trimmed by 3 bases and 7 bases, with 10 bases remaining between them. The CDR3 contains 12 residues. The CDR3, as DNA: TGTGCCAGCAGTGAGACAATCGGGGAGCAGTACTTC. It yields the protein CASSETIGEQYF. Full variable domain (outside the CDR3, taken from reference TRBV2 and TRBJ2-7): EPEVTQTPSHQVTQMGQEVILRCVPISNHLYFYWYRQILGQKVEFLVSFYNNEISEKSEIFDDQFSVERPDGSNFTLKIRSTKLEDSAMYFCASSETIGEQYFGPGTRLTVT.